The rows below give T cell receptor beta chains drawn from one sample of a study of T-cell memory formation after mild COVID-19. One entry per CDR3 protein results from TCRdb running MiXCR on the 5' RACE reads. The sample records around 370,000 distinct CDR3 sequences, around a fifth being singletons. The source material was PBMCs or a T cell subset sorted from them (not recorded which). All receptors come from an adult woman who had mild COVID-19 (a few samples of this study predate the infection). Cell type and time point are not known. CDR3s include the opening cysteine and the closing phenylalanine or tryptophan. D genes are given only for firm matches. A row's size may be missing; if present it is once, few, many or a size class.

clone size: .
V gene: TRBV5-1
D gene: .
J gene: TRBJ2-3
CDR3 DNA: TGCGCCAGCAGCTTGGATTCCCTTATAACCCAGTATTTT
CDR3 protein: CASSLDSLITQYF

clone size: .
V gene: TRBV7-6
D gene: .
J gene: TRBJ2-5
CDR3 DNA: TGTGCCAGCAGCTTAGCCGGTGGGGACCAAGAGACCCAGTACTTC
CDR3 protein: CASSLAGGDQETQYF

clone size: .
V gene: TRBV5-1
D gene: .
J gene: TRBJ2-7
CDR3 DNA: TGCGCCAGCAGCTCCGGACCCTCGCTCTACGAGCAGTACTTC
CDR3 protein: CASSSGPSLYEQYF

clone size: .
V gene: TRBV21-1
D gene: .
J gene: TRBJ2-1
CDR3 DNA: TGTGCCAGCAGCAAAGCGCTGACTAGCAAGCTCTACAATGAGCAGTTCTTC
CDR3 protein: CASSKALTSKLYNEQFF

clone size: few
V gene: TRBV23-1
D gene: TRBD2
J gene: TRBJ2-3
CDR3 DNA: TGCGCCGGCCCGGGGGGAACCACAGATACGCAGTATTTT
CDR3 protein: CAGPGGTTDTQYF

clone size: .
V gene: TRBV5-6
D gene: .
J gene: TRBJ2-7
CDR3 DNA: TGTGCCAGCAGCTTGCAGGGGCCCGAGCAGTACTTC
CDR3 protein: CASSLQGPEQYF

clone size: .
V gene: TRBV7-7
D gene: TRBD1
J gene: TRBJ2-3
CDR3 DNA: TGTGCCAGCAGCATAGACAGGGTCACAGATACGCAGTATTTT
CDR3 protein: CASSIDRVTDTQYF

clone size: many
V gene: TRBV7-2
D gene: .
J gene: TRBJ1-5
CDR3 DNA: TGTGCCAGCAGCTTAGGAGTGGACCGTTATAGCAATCAGCCCCAGCATTTT
CDR3 protein: CASSLGVDRYSNQPQHF

clone size: .
V gene: TRBV4-3
D gene: .
J gene: TRBJ2-7
CDR3 DNA: TGCGCCAGCAGCCAGGCTCTTAACTACGAGCAGTACTTC
CDR3 protein: CASSQALNYEQYF

clone size: few
V gene: TRBV5-5
D gene: .
J gene: TRBJ1-2
CDR3 DNA: TGTGCCAGCAGCTTGGCTCCTAACTATGGCTACACCTTC
CDR3 protein: CASSLAPNYGYTF

clone size: .
V gene: TRBV12-3/TRBV12-4
D gene: TRBD1
J gene: TRBJ2-7
CDR3 DNA: TGTGCCAGCAGCCCCTCAGACAGGGTACACGAGCAGTACTTC
CDR3 protein: CASSPSDRVHEQYF

clone size: .
V gene: TRBV6-2/TRBV6-3
D gene: .
J gene: TRBJ2-1
CDR3 DNA: TGTGCCAGCAGTCGGGACTCGGACAATGAGCAGTTCTTC
CDR3 protein: CASSRDSDNEQFF

clone size: .
V gene: TRBV12-3/TRBV12-4
D gene: .
J gene: TRBJ1-1
CDR3 DNA: TGTGCCAGCACTCCCCAGTGGGGTGAAGCTTTCTTT
CDR3 protein: CASTPQWGEAFF

clone size: few
V gene: TRBV7-2
D gene: TRBD2
J gene: TRBJ2-1
CDR3 DNA: TGTGCCAGCAGCTTAGTGCGGGAGCAGGGTGAGCAGTTCTTC
CDR3 protein: CASSLVREQGEQFF

clone size: few
V gene: TRBV18
D gene: .
J gene: TRBJ2-7
CDR3 DNA: TGTGCCAGCTCACCACAATTAGGACTTGCCACCTACGAGCAGTACTTC
CDR3 protein: CASSPQLGLATYEQYF

clone size: few
V gene: TRBV21-1
D gene: .
J gene: TRBJ2-3
CDR3 DNA: TGTGCCAGCAGCAAGGGAAAGACGGCCAGCACAGATACGCAGTATTTT
CDR3 protein: CASSKGKTASTDTQYF

clone size: few
V gene: TRBV5-5
D gene: .
J gene: TRBJ2-5
CDR3 DNA: TGTGCCAGCAGCTTTTCGGACTTGCAAGAGACCCAGTACTTC
CDR3 protein: CASSFSDLQETQYF

clone size: few
V gene: TRBV19
D gene: TRBD1
J gene: TRBJ2-7
CDR3 DNA: TGTGCCAGCCGGGACAGGAGTACCTACGAGCAGTACTTC
CDR3 protein: CASRDRSTYEQYF

clone size: .
V gene: TRBV11-3
D gene: .
J gene: TRBJ1-2
CDR3 DNA: TGTGCCAGCAGCAGACACAGCCCCCAAAACTATGGCTACACCTTC
CDR3 protein: CASSRHSPQNYGYTF

clone size: .
V gene: TRBV21-1
D gene: .
J gene: TRBJ2-7
CDR3 DNA: TGTGCCAGCAGCAAAGGCCGGGAGAAGAACTACGAGCAGTACTTC
CDR3 protein: CASSKGREKNYEQYF

clone size: many
V gene: TRBV25-1
D gene: TRBD1
J gene: TRBJ2-6
CDR3 DNA: TGTGCCAGCAGTGAATCCGGGACAGGACGGGCCAACGTCCTGACTTTC
CDR3 protein: CASSESGTGRANVLTF

clone size: few
V gene: TRBV4-1
D gene: .
J gene: TRBJ2-5
CDR3 DNA: TGCGCCAGCAGCCAAAGAAGTGGGAGTGGGGGTGAGACCCAGTACTTC
CDR3 protein: CASSQRSGSGGETQYF

clone size: few
V gene: TRBV4-1
D gene: .
J gene: TRBJ2-7
CDR3 DNA: TGCGCCAGCAGCCGGGGTCCCACGACCTGGCAGTACTTC
CDR3 protein: CASSRGPTTWQYF

clone size: few
V gene: TRBV11-2
D gene: TRBD1
J gene: TRBJ1-6
CDR3 DNA: TGTGCCAGCAGCTCCCGGGACAGGGGTTATAATTCACCCCTCCACTTT
CDR3 protein: CASSSRDRGYNSPLHF